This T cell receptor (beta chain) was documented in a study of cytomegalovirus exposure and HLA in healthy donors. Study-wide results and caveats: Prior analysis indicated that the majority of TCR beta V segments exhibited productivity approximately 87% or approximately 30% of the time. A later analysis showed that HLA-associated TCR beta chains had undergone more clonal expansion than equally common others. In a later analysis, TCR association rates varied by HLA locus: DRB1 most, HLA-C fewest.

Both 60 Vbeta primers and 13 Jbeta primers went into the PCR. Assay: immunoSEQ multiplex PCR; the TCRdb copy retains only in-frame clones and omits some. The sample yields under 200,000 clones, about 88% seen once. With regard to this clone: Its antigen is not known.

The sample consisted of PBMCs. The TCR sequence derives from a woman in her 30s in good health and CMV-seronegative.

In nucleotides, the CDR3 is TGTGCCAGCCAGGGTGTAGAGACCCAGTACTTC. Its translation is CASQGVETQYF. This chain uses TRBV2 with TRBJ2-5, with D maybe TRBD1 (5 bases). The CDR3 is 11 residues long. V was cut by 8 bases and J by 4 bases, with 8 bases left in between. CDR1 is SNHLY and CDR2 is FYNNEI in the germline V gene.